This T cell receptor (beta chain) is drawn from a study of tumor-infiltrating lymphocytes in primary liver carcinoma (dated by TCRdb to the late 2010s). Looking at the study overall: Surgical resection was performed in China between 2015 and 2016 on about five patients with histopathologically diagnosed primary liver carcinoma. Of the five patients (three men and two women, aged 30 to 69 years), four had hepatocellular carcinoma and one had combined HCC and intrahepatic cholangiocarcinoma. The five patients had tumors of stage T1-T3 N0M0, with maximum diameters ranging from 4.2 to 10 cm. Roughly 3.5 to 7.13 million productive TCRbeta reads were obtained per sample, and no significant difference in read depth was found between tissue types. TCRbeta repertoire sequencing, expression microarrays and whole-exome sequencing were combined in the study across five regions of each liver tumor, with adjacent normal tissue and blood also included. A total of some 35 specimens from 5 patients underwent TCRbeta repertoire sequencing, comprising 25 tumor regions, 5 adjacent noncancerous liver tissues and 5 peripheral blood samples. High reproducibility was observed for the technical replicate repertoires, with mean shared-clone rates around 0.89 and correlation coefficients above 0.95.

A note on this clonotype: Its recognized antigen is unknown. This clone may be a read error of a much larger clone one base away.

Blood RNA was extracted from unsorted whole blood using TRIzol reagent, and germline DNA was obtained with the DNeasy Blood & Tissue kit. At the time of sampling, the patients were treatment-naive and had chronic HBV infection. Before surgery, roughly 4 milliliters of peripheral blood were collected into K2EDTA tubes. Measured from the cysteine to the phenylalanine, the CDR3 is 14 residues long. Only the CDR3 portion is preserved as DNA: 42 bases, with reading frame beginning at the first base. As encoded in the germline V gene, CDR1 is MNHNS while CDR2 is SASEGT. Starting from about 500 ng total RNA, TCRbeta-specific cDNA was produced by reverse transcription with a constant-region primer and ProtoScript II reverse transcriptase. Construction of the TCRbeta libraries relied on three nested rounds of multiplex PCR, following a slightly modified ARM-PCR procedure. Each of the first two PCR rounds ran for about 11 cycles using multiplex TRBV1-TRBV30 forward primers together with a Cbeta reverse primer. Sample barcodes and Illumina adapters were added in a final 25-cycle PCR using Deep VentR polymerase. Amplicons of 200-500 bp were gel-purified with a QIAquick gel extraction kit before sequencing. The TCRbeta amplicons were sequenced with 250-bp paired-end reads on an Illumina HiSeq 2500. The authors processed their data as follows. Reads were quality-trimmed with Trimmomatic v0.33, and paired reads were merged with FLASH v1.2.11 to recover full CDR3 sequences. V, D and J germline segments were assigned to the rearranged TCRbeta sequences using MiGEC v1.2.1b. Clonotype statistics and Shannon-Wiener diversity indices were calculated with VDJtools v1.0.0. To cut down on sampling bias, every analysis after diversity analysis relied on just the 250 most abundant clonotypes from each sample. TCRdb ran its own pipeline on the public reads, namely fastp trimming at Q25 and MiXCR clone calling, and kept in-frame beta chains. Rows with a matching CDR3 protein are joined into one entry that keeps the most common DNA and genes. None of the V and J calls come from the authors' own analysis; TCRdb made them. This sample lists under 200,000 distinct CDR3 sequences; 65% were detected once. The ten largest clones add up to roughly 7% of the sample.

What the work shows at the level of the full study, not this receptor alone: The top 250 clones made up a significantly larger repertoire fraction in tumors than in blood (p = 0.039). Only the TCR beta chain was sequenced, which likely underestimates true repertoire diversity because unpaired alpha chains were not captured. Comparison of CD4+ and CD8+ T cell repertoires was precluded by the use of bulk unsorted samples. Pairs of tumor regions showed greater repertoire overlap (mean around 35%) than tumor-adjacent pairs (approximately 17%) or tumor-blood pairs (roughly 14%), which is consistent with antigen-driven expansion. The study included only 4 to 6 patients, and the authors note findings should be validated in a larger study.

The sample taken for sequencing was peripheral blood. The TCR comes from a woman aged 60-70 years with primary liver carcinoma and hepatitis B virus infection. The V and J segments used are TRBV6-1 and TRBJ2-7; the D gene is not confidently resolved. The CDR3 region: CANSERSIAYEQYF. The DNA sequence reads TGTGCCAACAGTGAACGGAGCATCGCCTACGAGCAGTACTTC.